The 10 T cell receptor beta chains given below trace back to one sample, sequenced in a study of human T cells and chemical hapten exposure. Time point noted: patch test 1, 2 weeks after DPC sensitization. Described treatment: therapeutic diphenylcyclopropenone sensitization with weekly scalp DPC. TCRdb analysed the RACE reads with MiXCR anew, one entry per CDR3 protein. The table shows about 340,000 distinct CDR3 sequences, with about 7% occurring only once. Sequencing was performed on whole blood, taken in connection with sensitization to the hapten diphenylcyclopropenone (DPC). Source of these receptors: a woman younger than 30 with alopecia areata. Some clones in this sample may be carry-over from other donors' samples.

This clonotype has ten or more counts. The rearrangement links TRBV24-1 to TRBJ2-1; the match to TRBD1 covers 9 bases. The CDR3 length is 16 residues. V shed 4 bases and J 7 bases; nucleotides not matched to a gene: 10. Germline V gives CDR1 KGHDR, CDR2 SFDVKD. This chain's CDR3 is CATSDLRTGVGNEQFF. In nucleotides, the CDR3 is TGTGCCACCAGTGACCTTAGGACAGGGGTCGGAAATGAGCAGTTCTTC.

This clonotype came up a few times. The chain combines TRBV5-1 with TRBJ2-3, with D perhaps matching TRBD1 (6 bases). Germline CDR1 SGHRS, CDR2 YFSETQ. V lost 7 bases to trimming and J lost 0 bases, with 15 bases between them. The CDR3 totals 15 residues. This CDR3 is CASGRTAASTDTQYF. CDR3 coding DNA: TGCGCCAGCGGCCGGACAGCCGCTAGCACAGATACGCAGTATTTT.

The chain carries TRBV6-4 and TRBJ2-2; 8 bases map to TRBD2. The germline CDR1 and CDR2 sequences are MRHNA and SNTAGT. CDR3 length: 14 amino acids. J gave up 3 bases and V 7 bases, and 4 bases lay outside the gene matches. Here the CDR3 reads CASKTSVDTGELFF. Written as DNA, the CDR3 is TGTGCCAGCAAGACTAGCGTCGACACCGGGGAGCTGTTTTTT.

The J gene is TRBJ1-1, the V gene TRBV3-1; a possible D gene is TRBD1 (5 bases). Trimming took off 1 base at V and 1 base at J, with 13 bases between the two ends. The CDR3 is 16 residues long. In germline, CDR1 is LGHDT, CDR2 YNNKEL (reference sequence). This CDR3 reads CASSQATGYPNTEAFF. CDR3 nucleotide sequence: TGTGCCAGCAGCCAAGCAACAGGCTATCCGAACACTGAAGCTTTCTTT.

This clonotype has only a few counts. The chain carries TRBV12-3 or TRBV12-4 and TRBJ1-2, with 9 bases identical to TRBD1. V lost 5 bases, J lost 6 bases, and 7 bases stayed unmatched. The CDR3 extends over 14 amino acids. CDR3 sequence reads: CASSPGTGRHGYTF. The CDR3 DNA is TGTGCCAGCAGTCCCGGGACAGGGCGCCATGGCTACACCTTC.

This clonotype was picked up many times. The V call is TRBV21-1, the J call TRBJ2-7. TRBV21-1 is tagged as a pseudogene. This CDR3 has 15 residues. CDR3 nucleotides: TGTGCCAGCAGCAAACTCTCGGGTCACTCCTACGAGCAGTACTTC. It is translated as CASSKLSGHSYEQYF.

This clonotype was picked up many times. J is TRBJ2-3 and V is TRBV6-1; 8 bases fit TRBD1. Germline V gene data show CDR1 as MNHNS and CDR2 as SASEGT. The CDR3 runs 13 residues. Trimming cost V 7 bases and J 1 base; bases outside gene matches: 1. Here the CDR3 DNA reads TGTGCCAGCAAACAGGGGGGCACAGATACGCAGTATTTT. Translation: CASKQGGTDTQYF.

In the case of this clonotype: A read error may be the cause here, since a much bigger clone is one base away. Likely a read error: the CDR3 ends without its conserved phenylalanine or tryptophan. V is TRBV5-1 and J is TRBJ2-5; no reliable D call. The V end lost 1 base, the J end lost 5 bases, and 12 bases lay between the germline ends. Germline V gene sequence: CDR1 SGHRS, CDR2 YFSETQ. The CDR3 totals 14 residues. The CDR3 DNA is TGCGCCAGCAGCTTGTACGGCTTCGGCGAGACCCAGTACTTA. Its translation is CASSLYGFGETQYL.

This clonotype was detected a few times. The genes are TRBV23-1 and TRBJ2-2; 9 nucleotides agree with TRBD1. TRBV23-1 is identified as an open reading frame with a role that is uncertain. Trimming removed 4 bases from V and 4 bases from J; junction bases left unmatched: 7. The CDR3 sequence is 16 residues long. CDR3 nucleotide sequence: TGCGCCAGCAGTCTAATGGGGACAGGGCTCACCGGGGAGCTGTTTTTT. It codes for CASSLMGTGLTGELFF.

This clonotype occurred many times. The CDR3: CATSSRSSYNEQFF. In DNA, the CDR3 is TGTGCCACCAGCTCCAGGAGCTCCTACAATGAGCAGTTCTTC. The chain is built from TRBV15 and TRBJ2-1; D is ambiguous. The germline V and J ends were trimmed by 5 bases and 0 bases, with 8 bases remaining between them. Per the germline V gene, CDR1 is LNHNV and CDR2 is YYDKDF (reference sequence). The CDR3 runs to 14 residues.